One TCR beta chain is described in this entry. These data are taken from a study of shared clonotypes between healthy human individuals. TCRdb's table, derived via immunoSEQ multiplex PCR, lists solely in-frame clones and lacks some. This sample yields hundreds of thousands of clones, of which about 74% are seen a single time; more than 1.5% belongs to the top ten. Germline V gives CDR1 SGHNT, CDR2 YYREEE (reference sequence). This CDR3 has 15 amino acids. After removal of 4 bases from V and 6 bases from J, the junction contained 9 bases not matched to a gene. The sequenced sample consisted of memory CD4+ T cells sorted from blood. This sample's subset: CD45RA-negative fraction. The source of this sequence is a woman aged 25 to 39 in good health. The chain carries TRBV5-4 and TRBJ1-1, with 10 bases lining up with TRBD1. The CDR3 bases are TGTGCCAGCAGCCTAGGACAGGGGGTAGCGGCTGAAGCTTTCTTT. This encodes CASSLGQGVAAEAFF.